The source of this T cell receptor beta chain is a study of blood T cells in healthy people across ages. Sample-barcoded 5' priming and a J-beta primer mix drove a second PCR of 7 to 11 cycles. The template-switch adaptor was a 5' adaptor with 12 random nucleotides. It tagged each cDNA molecule. In TCRdb, the 5' RACE reads were re-called with MiXCR into one record per CDR3 protein. This sample has about 1 million distinct CDR3 sequences; less than 50% occur once, and the top ten carry approximately 20%. There are 10 residues in the CDR3. V gave up 3 bases and J gave up 6 bases, with 2 bases separating them. CDR1 and CDR2 from the germline V gene are DFQATT and SNEGSKA (reference sequence).

Sequencing was carried out using blood. The sequence was obtained from a woman aged 55-75 years in good health. The rearrangement links TRBV20-1 to TRBJ2-2, with no clear D. Here the CDR3 reads CSASPGELFF. CDR3 DNA: TGCAGTGCTAGCCCCGGGGAGCTGTTTTTT.